This T cell receptor beta chain emerged from a study of cytomegalovirus exposure and HLA in healthy donors. The length of the CDR3 is 15 residues. Trimming pared 1 base from V and 0 bases from J, leaving 8 bases between. Germline V gives CDR1 SGHNT, CDR2 YYREEE (reference sequence). Researchers ran the PCR with 60 Vbeta and 13 Jbeta primers. Sequenced by immunoSEQ multiplex PCR; TCRdb stores in-frame clones only, minus some. The sample includes about 160,000 clones, around four fifths of them seen just once. General observations from the study: In a later analysis, donors in an Asian-associated ancestry cluster reportedly had fewer N-insertions in productive TCRs than the cohort mean. Reports showed the classifier diagnosing cytomegalovirus status with high specificity and sensitivity. The authors judged a highly shared variant cluster likely a sequencing artifact.

Worth noting for this clone: Its antigen remains unidentified.

Sequences were obtained from PBMCs. This TCR derives from a man in his thirties or forties in good health and CMV-seronegative. J is TRBJ1-3 and V is TRBV5-4; TRBD1 is a possible D gene (5 bases). The CDR3 loop reads CASSLWQGSGNTIYF. The CDR3 nucleotides are TGTGCCAGCAGCTTGTGGCAGGGCTCTGGAAACACCATATATTTT.